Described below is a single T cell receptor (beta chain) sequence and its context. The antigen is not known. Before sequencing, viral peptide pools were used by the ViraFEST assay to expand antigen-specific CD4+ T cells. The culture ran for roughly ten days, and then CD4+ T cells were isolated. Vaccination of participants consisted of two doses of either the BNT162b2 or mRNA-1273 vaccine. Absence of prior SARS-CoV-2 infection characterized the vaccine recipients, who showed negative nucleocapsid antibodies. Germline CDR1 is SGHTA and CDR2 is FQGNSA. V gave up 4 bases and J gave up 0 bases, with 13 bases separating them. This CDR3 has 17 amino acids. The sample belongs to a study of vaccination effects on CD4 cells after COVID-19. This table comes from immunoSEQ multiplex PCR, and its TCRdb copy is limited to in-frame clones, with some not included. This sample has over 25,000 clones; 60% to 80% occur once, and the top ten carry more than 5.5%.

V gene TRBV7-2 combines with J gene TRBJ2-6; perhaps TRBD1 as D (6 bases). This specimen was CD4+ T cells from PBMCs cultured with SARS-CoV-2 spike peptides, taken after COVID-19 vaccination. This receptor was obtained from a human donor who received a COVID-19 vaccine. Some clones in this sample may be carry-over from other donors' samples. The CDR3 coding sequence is TGTGCCAGCAGCTCGACAGGTACTTCCTCTGGGGCCAACGTCCTGACTTTC. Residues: CASSSTGTSSGANVLTF.